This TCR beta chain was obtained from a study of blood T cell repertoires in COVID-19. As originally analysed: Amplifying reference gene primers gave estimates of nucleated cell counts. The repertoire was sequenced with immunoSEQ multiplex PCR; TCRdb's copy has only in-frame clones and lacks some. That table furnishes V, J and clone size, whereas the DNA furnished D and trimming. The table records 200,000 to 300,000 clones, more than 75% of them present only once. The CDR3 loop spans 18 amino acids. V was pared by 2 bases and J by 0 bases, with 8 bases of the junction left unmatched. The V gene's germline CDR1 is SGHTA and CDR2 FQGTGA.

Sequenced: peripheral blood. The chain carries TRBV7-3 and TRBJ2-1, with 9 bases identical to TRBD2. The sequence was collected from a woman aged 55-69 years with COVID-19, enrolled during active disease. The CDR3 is CASSLGLAGFSSYNEQFF. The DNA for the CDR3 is TGTGCCAGCAGCTTAGGGCTAGCGGGGTTTAGCTCCTACAATGAGCAGTTCTTC.